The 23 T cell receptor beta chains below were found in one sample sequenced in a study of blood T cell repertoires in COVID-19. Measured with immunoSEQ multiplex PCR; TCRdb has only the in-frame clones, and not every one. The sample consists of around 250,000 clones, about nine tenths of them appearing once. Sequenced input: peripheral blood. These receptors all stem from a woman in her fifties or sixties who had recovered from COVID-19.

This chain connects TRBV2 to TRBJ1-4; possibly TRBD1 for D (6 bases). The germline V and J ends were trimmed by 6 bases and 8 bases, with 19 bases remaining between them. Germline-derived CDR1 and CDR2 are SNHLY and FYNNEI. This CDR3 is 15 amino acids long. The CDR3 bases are TGTGCCAGCAGAAACGACAGGATAGGAACGGAAAAACTGTTTTTT. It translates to CASRNDRIGTEKLFF.

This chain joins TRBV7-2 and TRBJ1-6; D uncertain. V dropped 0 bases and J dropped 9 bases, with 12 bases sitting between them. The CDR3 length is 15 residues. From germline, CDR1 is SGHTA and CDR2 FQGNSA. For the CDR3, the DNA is TGTGCCAGCAGCTTAGCGGCGGGGTCTAGTTCACCCCTCCACTTT. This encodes CASSLAAGSSSPLHF.

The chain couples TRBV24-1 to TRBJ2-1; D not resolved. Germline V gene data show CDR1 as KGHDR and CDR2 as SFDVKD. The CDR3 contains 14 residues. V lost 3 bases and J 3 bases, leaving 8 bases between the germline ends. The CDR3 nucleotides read TGTGCCACCAGTGATCCCCCAATCTACAATGAGCAGTTCTTC. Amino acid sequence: CATSDPPIYNEQFF.

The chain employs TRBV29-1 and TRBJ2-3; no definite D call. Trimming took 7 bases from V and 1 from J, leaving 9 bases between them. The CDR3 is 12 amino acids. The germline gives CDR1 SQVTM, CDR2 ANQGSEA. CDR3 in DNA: TGCAGCGCGGCTAGTGGCACAGATACGCAGTATTTT. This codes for CSAASGTDTQYF.

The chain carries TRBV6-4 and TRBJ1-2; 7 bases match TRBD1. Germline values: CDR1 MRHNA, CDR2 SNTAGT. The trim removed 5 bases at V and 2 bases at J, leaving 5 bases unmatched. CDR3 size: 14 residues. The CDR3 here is CASSPTTGNYGYTF. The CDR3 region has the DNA TGTGCCAGCAGTCCGACGACAGGGAACTATGGCTACACCTTC.

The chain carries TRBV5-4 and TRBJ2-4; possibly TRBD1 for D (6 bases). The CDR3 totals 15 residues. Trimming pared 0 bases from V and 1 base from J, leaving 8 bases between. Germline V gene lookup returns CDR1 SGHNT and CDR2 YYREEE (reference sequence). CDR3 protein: CASSLGGPAKNIQYF. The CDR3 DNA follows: TGTGCCAGCAGCTTGGGGGGGCCGGCCAAAAACATTCAGTACTTC.

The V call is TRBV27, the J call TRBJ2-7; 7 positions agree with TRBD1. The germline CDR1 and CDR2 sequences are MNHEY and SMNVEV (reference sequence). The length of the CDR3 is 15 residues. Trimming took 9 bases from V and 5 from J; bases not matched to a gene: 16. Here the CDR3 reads CARRSTGVCADEQYF. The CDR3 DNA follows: TGTGCCAGGAGATCTACAGGGGTATGTGCAGACGAGCAGTACTTC.

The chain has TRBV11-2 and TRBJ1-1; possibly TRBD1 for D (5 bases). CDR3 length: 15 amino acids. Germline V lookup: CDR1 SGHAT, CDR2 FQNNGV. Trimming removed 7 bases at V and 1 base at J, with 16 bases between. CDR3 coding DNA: TGTGCCAGCACCCTTGGGGGGGACGCGAACACTGAAGCTTTCTTT. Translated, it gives CASTLGGDANTEAFF.

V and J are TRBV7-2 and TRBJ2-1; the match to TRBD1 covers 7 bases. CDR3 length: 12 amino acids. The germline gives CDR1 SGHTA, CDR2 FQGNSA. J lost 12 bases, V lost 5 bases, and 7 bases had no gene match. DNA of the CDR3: TGTGCCAGCAGCCCAGACAGGGTGGGGCAGTTCTTC. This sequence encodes CASSPDRVGQFF.

The CDR3 bases are TGTGCCAGTAGTACGGGGACAGGGGATCATCCCTACGAGCAGTACTTC. Its translation: CASSTGTGDHPYEQYF. The genes are TRBV19 and TRBJ2-7, with 10 nucleotides matching TRBD1. The length of the CDR3 is 16 residues. Germline V CDR1 and CDR2: LNHDA, SQIVND (reference sequence). V shed 4 bases, J shed 2 bases, and the junction held 8 bases outside the gene matches. Combining the CDR3 with reference TRBV19 and TRBJ2-7 gives the whole variable domain DGGITQSPKYLFRKEGQNVTLSCEQNLNHDAMYWYRQDPGQGLRLIYYSQIVNDFQKGDIAEGYSVSREKKESFPLTVTSAQKNPTAFYLCASSTGTGDHPYEQYFGPGTRLTVT.

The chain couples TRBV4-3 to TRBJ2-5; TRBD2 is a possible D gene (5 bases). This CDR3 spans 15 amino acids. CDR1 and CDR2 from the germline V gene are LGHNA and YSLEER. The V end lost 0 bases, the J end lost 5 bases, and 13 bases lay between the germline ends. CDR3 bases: TGCGCCAGCAGCCAAGATTCGGGGATGAGGGAGACCCAGTACTTC. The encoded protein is CASSQDSGMRETQYF.

The CDR3 nucleotides read TGTGCCAGCAGCGCCACAGAGTTGTATGGCTACACCTTC. As protein: CASSATELYGYTF. The rearrangement links TRBV6-5 to TRBJ1-2, with D unresolved. From germline, CDR1 is MNHEY and CDR2 SVGAGI. With 6 bases removed from V and 5 bases from J, the gap between germline ends came to 13 bases. This CDR3 spans 13 amino acids.

The chain's CDR3 is CASSYSGLTNTGELFF. In nucleotides, the CDR3 is TGTGCCAGCAGTTACTCGGGACTGACGAACACCGGGGAGCTGTTTTTT. This sequence joins TRBV6-5 and TRBJ2-2, with D perhaps matching TRBD2 (6 bases). Trimming took 0 bases from V and 0 from J, leaving 8 bases between them. Germline V gene lookup returns CDR1 MNHEY and CDR2 SVGAGI. CDR3 length: 16 residues.

CDR3 amino acids: CASSLTGTGGAGSGNTIYF. As DNA, the CDR3 is TGTGCCAGCAGTCTCACCGGGACAGGGGGCGCGGGGTCTGGAAACACCATATATTTT. The chain employs TRBV7-9 and TRBJ1-3; 12 bases agree with TRBD1. CDR1 is SEHNR and CDR2 is FQNEAQ in the germline V gene (reference sequence). The CDR3 length is 19 residues. With V trimmed by 6 bases and J by 1 base, 13 bases remained unmatched.

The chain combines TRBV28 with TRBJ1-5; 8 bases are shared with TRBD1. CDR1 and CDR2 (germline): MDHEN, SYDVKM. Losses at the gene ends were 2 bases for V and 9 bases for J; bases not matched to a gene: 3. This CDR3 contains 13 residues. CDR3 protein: CASSLPDRGPQHF. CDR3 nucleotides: TGTGCCAGCAGTTTACCCGACAGGGGGCCCCAGCATTTT.

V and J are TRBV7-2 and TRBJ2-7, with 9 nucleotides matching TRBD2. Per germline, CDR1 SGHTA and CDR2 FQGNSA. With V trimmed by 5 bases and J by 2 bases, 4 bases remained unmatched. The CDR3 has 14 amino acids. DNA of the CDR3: TGTGCCAGCAGCATCTCTAGCGGGGCCTACGAGCAGTACTTC. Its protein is CASSISSGAYEQYF.

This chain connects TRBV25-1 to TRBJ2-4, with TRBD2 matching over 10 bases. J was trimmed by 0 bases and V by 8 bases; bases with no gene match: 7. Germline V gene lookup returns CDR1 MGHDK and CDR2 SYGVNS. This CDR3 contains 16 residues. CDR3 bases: TGTGCCAGCTCGAAAAGCGGGGGGGGAGCCAAAAACATTCAGTACTTC. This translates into CASSKSGGGAKNIQYF.

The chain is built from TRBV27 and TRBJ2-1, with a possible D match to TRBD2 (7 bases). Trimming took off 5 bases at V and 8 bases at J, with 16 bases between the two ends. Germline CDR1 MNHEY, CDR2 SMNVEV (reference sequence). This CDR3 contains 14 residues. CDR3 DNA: TGTGCCAGCAGTAAGGGAGGGGGGTACGATGAGCAGTTCTTC. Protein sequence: CASSKGGGYDEQFF.

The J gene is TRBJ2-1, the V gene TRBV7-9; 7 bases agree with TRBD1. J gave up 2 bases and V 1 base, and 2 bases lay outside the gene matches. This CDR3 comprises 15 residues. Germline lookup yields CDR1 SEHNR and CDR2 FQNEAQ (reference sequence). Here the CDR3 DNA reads TGTGCCAGCAGCTTAGTTCAGGGGGCCTACAATGAGCAGTTCTTC. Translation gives CASSLVQGAYNEQFF.

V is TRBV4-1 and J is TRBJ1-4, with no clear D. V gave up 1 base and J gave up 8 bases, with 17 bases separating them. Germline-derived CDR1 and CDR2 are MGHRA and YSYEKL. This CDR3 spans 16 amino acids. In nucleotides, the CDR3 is TGCGCCAGCAGCCAAGTGAGCGGGGTGAGGCGCGAAAAACTGTTTTTT. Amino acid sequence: CASSQVSGVRREKLFF.

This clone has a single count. CDR3 sequence reads: CASSEGTGGIKLFF. Written as DNA, the CDR3 is TGTGCCAGTAGTGAAGGGACAGGGGGAATAAAACTGTTTTTT. The V gene is TRBV19, the J gene TRBJ1-4; 11 nucleotides line up with TRBD1. The CDR3 contains 14 residues. Germline CDR1 LNHDA, CDR2 SQIVND (reference sequence). Trimming took 5 bases from V and 10 from J; bases not matched to a gene: 6. The full variable domain, rest sourced from reference TRBV19 and TRBJ1-4, is DGGITQSPKYLFRKEGQNVTLSCEQNLNHDAMYWYRQDPGQGLRLIYYSQIVNDFQKGDIAEGYSVSREKKESFPLTVTSAQKNPTAFYLCASSEGTGGIKLFFGSGTQLSVL.

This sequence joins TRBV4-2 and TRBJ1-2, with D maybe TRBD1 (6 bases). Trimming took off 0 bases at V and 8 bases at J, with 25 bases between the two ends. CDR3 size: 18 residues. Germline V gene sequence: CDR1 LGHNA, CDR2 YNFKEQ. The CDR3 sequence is CASSQEGNRVGVRVGYTF. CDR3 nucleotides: TGTGCCAGCAGCCAAGAAGGGAACAGGGTCGGGGTGAGGGTCGGCTACACCTTC.

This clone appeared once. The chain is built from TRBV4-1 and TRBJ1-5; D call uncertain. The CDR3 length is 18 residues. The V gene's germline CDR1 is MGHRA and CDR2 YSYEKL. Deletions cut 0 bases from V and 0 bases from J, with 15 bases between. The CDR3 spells CASSQELIAAYSNQPQHF. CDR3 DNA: TGCGCCAGCAGCCAAGAATTGATAGCTGCTTATAGCAATCAGCCCCAGCATTTT.